This T cell receptor beta chain was recovered during a study of vaccination effects on CD4 cells after COVID-19 (dated by TCRdb to between 2021 and 2024). Notes on the research overall: Two doses of either the BNT162b2 or the mRNA-1273 mRNA SARS-CoV-2 vaccine were administered to participants. The study compared SARS-CoV-2 spike-specific CD4+ TCR repertoires before and after mRNA vaccination in COVID-19 convalescent patients and infection-naive vaccine recipients. Altogether, around eleven COVID-19 convalescent patients and several SARS-CoV-2-naive healthy vaccine recipients made up the full study. The Oncomine TCR Beta short-read assay on an Illumina iSeq 100 was used to sequence cultures from other donors in the study. Points the paper makes about the study in general: The study was limited by a small number of convalescent patients, and early post-infection timepoints were lacking. In healthy vaccine recipients, vaccine-induced clones were almost all SARS-CoV-2 mono-reactive, with only 1 of 255 cross-reactive with common cold coronaviruses. Both infection-induced and vaccine-induced clones contracted markedly at late post-vaccination timepoints, which is consistent with waning T cell responses.

Worth noting for this clone: Its antigen specificity is not known. Base qualities are not recorded, but no much larger clone differs from it by a single base.

The method was the immunoSEQ multiplex PCR assay. DNA from the cultured and isolated CD4+ T cells underwent TCR beta CDR3 sequencing. As for the original processing: Non-productive TCR sequences were removed, reads were trimmed to the CDR3 region, and CDR3s of at least 7 amino acids were retained. Antigen-specific clonotypes were identified using the MANAFEST web app by comparison of expansion in peptide wells against reference cultures. For clones to be considered positive, expansion at FDR<0.05 versus reference and all other wells, an odds ratio above 5, and a frequency above 0.1% in two replicate wells were required. A clonotype was defined as cross-reactive if the clonotype was significantly expanded both in SARS-CoV-2 spike wells and in at least one common cold coronavirus spike condition. Using the stringdist R package, CDR3 similarity was measured by Levenshtein distance, and unrooted trees were constructed with ape in R 3.6.1. What TCRdb holds here is the immuneACCESS table cut down to in-frame rearrangements. Part of the clones is not present; checked against another copy, under half of the missing clones reflect an unresolved V gene, and the others are unexplained. The V and J calls and the clone size are those of that table, but D and trimming were determined from the DNA. Here the sample has fewer than 30,000 clones; about 72% occur a single time. The top ten constitute around 13% of the sample.

The ViraFEST assay stimulated PBMC with viral peptide pools and then used TCR sequencing to identify antigen-specific CD4+ T cell clonotypes by expansion. After around eleven days of culture, CD4+ T cells were isolated with the EasySep CD4+ T cell isolation kit. The absence of prior SARS-CoV-2 infection in healthy vaccine recipients was confirmed by negative nucleocapsid antibodies before and after vaccination. Approximately 2 million PBMC per well were cultured in IMDM with around 5.3% human AB serum, 10 IU/ml IL-2 and gentamicin, plus 10 ug/ml peptides. On days 3 and 7, half of the culture medium was replaced with fresh IL-2-containing medium. Each peptide stimulation condition was cultured in triplicate wells unless otherwise noted. Using Ficoll-Paque Plus gradient centrifugation, PBMC were separated from whole blood and then either used fresh or cryopreserved at -140C. The spike proteins of SARS-CoV-2 and of the common cold coronaviruses HCoV-NL63, HCoV-OC43 and HCoV-229E were spanned by overlapping peptide pools. The QIAamp micro DNA kit was used to extract genomic DNA from the cultured CD4+ T cells.

At the junction V is shortened by 3 bases and J by 0 bases; bases outside the gene matches: 8. The germline V gene (reference sequence) sets CDR1 to LGHDT and CDR2 to YNNKEL. The CDR3, from cysteine to phenylalanine, totals 18 residues. CDR3 DNA only is kept here, 54 bases in frame from base 1. The source is a human donor who received a COVID-19 vaccine. Sequencing used CD4+ T cells from PBMCs cultured with HCoV-OC43 spike peptides, obtained before COVID-19 vaccination. Taken with the paper, the label for cell subset or site translates to: HCoV-OC43 spike overlapping peptide pool stimulation. The sequence joins TRBV3-1 (or the pseudogene TRBV3-2) to TRBJ1-3, with 10 bases matching TRBD1. CDR3 sequence: CASSHIGTGVNSGNTIYF. The DNA sequence is given as TGTGCCAGCAGCCACATCGGGACAGGGGTAAACTCTGGAAACACCATATATTTT.